The entry that follows covers one T cell receptor (beta chain) sequence. As yet, its antigen is unknown. Looked up from germline, CDR1 is MNHNS and CDR2 is SASEGT. The CDR3 spans 15 residues. V shed 7 bases and J shed 4 bases, with 17 bases lying between them. With the Oncomine TCR Beta short-read assay, DNA from cultured CD4+ T cells was sequenced. It was from cultured CD4+ T cells that genomic DNA was extracted. TCRdb itself ran the PCR reads through MiXCR, one entry per CDR3 protein. The sample holds approximately 3,000 distinct CDR3 sequences, less than 25% seen once. The sample belongs to a study of vaccination and CD4 T cells after COVID-19. Study as a whole: Two of the convalescents were Hispanic, and the group consisted of six males and four females. Whole-study results and caveats: Convalescent patients displayed spike mono-reactivity in 304 of 307 vaccine-specific clones.

As for treatment: roughly 11-day PBMC culture with coronavirus spike peptide pools or control peptides (ViraFEST assay). Those CD4+ T cells from the unexposed donor predate the COVID-19 pandemic (2011-2018). Peptide pools at 9.5 to 10 ug/ml stimulated 2 million or so PBMCs per well with 10 IU/ml IL-2. Input material: CD4+ T cells from blood, cultured in vitro. The rearrangement uses TRBV6-1 and TRBJ1-5; D is perhaps TRBD1 (6 bases). This TCR came from a human donor in good health. The CDR3 DNA follows: TGTGCCAGCACCCTCCGAGCAGGGGCTAATCAGCCCCAGCATTTT. It encodes CASTLRAGANQPQHF.